This T cell receptor beta chain was obtained from a study of PD-1 blockade in classical Hodgkin lymphoma. Whole-study context: Patients were dosed intravenously with nivolumab at 3 mg/kg every 2 weeks.

V was trimmed by 6 bases and J by 1 base, leaving 12 bases between them. The CDR3 is 13 amino acids. Germline CDR1 reads SQVTM; CDR2 reads ANQGSEA. Each of the patients experienced relapse following autologous stem cell transplantation, and their brentuximab vedotin exposure differed. It was by magnetic negative selection that CD8+ T cells were isolated from thawed PBMCs. Here immunoSEQ multiplex PCR was the method, and the copy in TCRdb shows in-frame clones only, minus some. The table has approximately 4,200 clones, over 65% seen once. This material consisted of CD8+ T cells from blood, taken at baseline. The sequence was obtained from a human donor with classical Hodgkin lymphoma. V is TRBV29-1 and J is TRBJ1-2; TRBD1 is a possible D gene (6 bases). In DNA, the CDR3 is TGCAGCGTCTACGACAGGAGTAACTATGGCTACACCTTC. Its protein is CSVYDRSNYGYTF.